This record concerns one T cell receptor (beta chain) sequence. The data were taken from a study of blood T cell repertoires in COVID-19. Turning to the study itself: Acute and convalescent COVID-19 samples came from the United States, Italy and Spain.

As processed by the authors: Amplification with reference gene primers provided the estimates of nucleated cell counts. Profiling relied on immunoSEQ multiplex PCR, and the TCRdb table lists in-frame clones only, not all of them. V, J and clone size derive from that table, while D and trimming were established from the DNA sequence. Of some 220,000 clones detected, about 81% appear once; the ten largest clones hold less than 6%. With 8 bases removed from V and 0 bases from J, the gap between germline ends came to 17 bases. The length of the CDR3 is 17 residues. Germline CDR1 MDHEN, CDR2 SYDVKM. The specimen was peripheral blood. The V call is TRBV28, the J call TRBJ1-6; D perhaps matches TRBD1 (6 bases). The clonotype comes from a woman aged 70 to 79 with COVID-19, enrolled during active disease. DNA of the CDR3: TGTGCCAGCGGGGGGGCTAGTGCGACCTCCTATAATTCACCCCTCCACTTT. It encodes CASGGASATSYNSPLHF.